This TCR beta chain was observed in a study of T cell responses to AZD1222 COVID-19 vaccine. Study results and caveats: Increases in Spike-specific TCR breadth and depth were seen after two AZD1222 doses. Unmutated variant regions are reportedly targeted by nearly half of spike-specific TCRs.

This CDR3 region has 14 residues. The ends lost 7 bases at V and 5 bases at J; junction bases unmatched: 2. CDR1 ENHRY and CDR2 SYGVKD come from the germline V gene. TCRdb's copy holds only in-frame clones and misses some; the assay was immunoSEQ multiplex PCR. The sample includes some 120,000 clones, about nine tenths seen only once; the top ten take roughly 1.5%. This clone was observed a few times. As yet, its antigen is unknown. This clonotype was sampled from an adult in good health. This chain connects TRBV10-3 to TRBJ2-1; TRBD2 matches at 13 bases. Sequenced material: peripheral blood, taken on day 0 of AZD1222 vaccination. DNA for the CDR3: TGTGCCATCAAGACTAGCGGGGGGCACAATGAGCAGTTCTTC. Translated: CAIKTSGGHNEQFF.